Shown below are 5 T cell receptor beta chains from a single sample sequenced in a study of cytomegalovirus exposure and HLA in healthy donors. The assay was immunoSEQ multiplex PCR, and TCRdb's table has in-frame clones only and misses some. The sample consists of about 200,000 clones, approximately 78% of them appearing once. Sequenced material: PBMCs. These receptors came from a woman aged 25 to 39 in good health and CMV-seronegative.

The chain combines TRBV4-1 with TRBJ2-7, with 9 bases matching TRBD1. The CDR3 length is 14 residues. Unmatched junction bases numbered 5, after V lost 4 bases and J lost 4 bases. Germline assignment: CDR1 MGHRA and CDR2 YSYEKL. CDR3 region: CASSRRTGDYEQYF. CDR3 coding DNA: TGCGCCAGCAGCCGTAGGACAGGGGATTACGAGCAGTACTTC.

V gene TRBV7-9 combines with J gene TRBJ2-7; perhaps TRBD1 as D (6 bases). This CDR3 is 13 amino acids long. CDR1 is SEHNR and CDR2 is FQNEAQ in the germline V gene (reference sequence). V was pared by 5 bases and J by 2 bases, with 10 bases between. The CDR3 nucleotides are TGTGCCAGCAGCCCGGACAGAGCCTACGAGCAGTACTTC. This gives the protein CASSPDRAYEQYF.

The chain carries TRBV5-1 and TRBJ1-4; D unresolved. Germline CDR1 and CDR2: SGHRS and YFSETQ. This CDR3 is 14 amino acids long. With 0 bases removed from V and 8 bases from J, the gap between germline ends came to 11 bases. CDR3 sequence: CASSLASTSEKLFF. The CDR3 DNA reads TGCGCCAGCAGCTTGGCTAGTACTTCGGAAAAACTGTTTTTT.

This clone was detected only once. The rearrangement uses TRBV5-1 and TRBJ1-3; D call uncertain. Germline V gene data show CDR1 as SGHRS and CDR2 as YFSETQ. This CDR3 contains 15 residues. V was pared by 0 bases and J by 2 bases, with 9 bases between. The CDR3, as DNA: TGCGCCAGCAGCTTGGTTGCAGGTGCTGGAAACACCATATATTTT. Encoded protein: CASSLVAGAGNTIYF. Using reference TRBV5-1 and TRBJ1-3 for the parts outside the CDR3, the full variable domain is KAGVTQTPRYLIKTRGQQVTLSCSPISGHRSVSWYQQTPGQGLQFLFEYFSETQRNKGNFPGRFSGRQFSNSRSEMNVSTLELGDSALYLCASSLVAGAGNTIYFGEGSWLTVV.

The V call is TRBV30, the J call TRBJ2-1, with TRBD2 matching 12 bases. Germline trimming cut 5 bases from V and 5 bases from J; bases unmatched to any gene: 7. Germline V gives CDR1 GTSNPN, CDR2 SVGIG (reference sequence). This CDR3 region has 15 residues. The CDR3 coding sequence is TGTGCCTGGGCTTCACTAGCGGGAGGCCACAATGAGCAGTTCTTC. Protein product: CAWASLAGGHNEQFF.